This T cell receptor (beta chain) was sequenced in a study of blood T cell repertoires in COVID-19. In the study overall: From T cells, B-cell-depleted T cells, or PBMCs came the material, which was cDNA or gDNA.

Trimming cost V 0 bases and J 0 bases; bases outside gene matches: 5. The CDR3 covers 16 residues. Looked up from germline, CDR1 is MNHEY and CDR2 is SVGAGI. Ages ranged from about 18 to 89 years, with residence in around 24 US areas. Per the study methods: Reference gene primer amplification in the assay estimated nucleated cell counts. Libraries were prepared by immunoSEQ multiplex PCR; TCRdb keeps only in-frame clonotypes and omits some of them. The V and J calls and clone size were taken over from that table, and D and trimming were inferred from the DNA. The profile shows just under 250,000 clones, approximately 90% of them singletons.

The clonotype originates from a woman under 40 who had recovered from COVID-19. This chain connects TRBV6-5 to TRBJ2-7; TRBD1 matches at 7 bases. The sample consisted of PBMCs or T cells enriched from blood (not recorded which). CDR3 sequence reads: CASSYSNTGASYEQYF. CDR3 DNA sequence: TGTGCCAGCAGTTACTCGAATACAGGGGCCTCCTACGAGCAGTACTTC.